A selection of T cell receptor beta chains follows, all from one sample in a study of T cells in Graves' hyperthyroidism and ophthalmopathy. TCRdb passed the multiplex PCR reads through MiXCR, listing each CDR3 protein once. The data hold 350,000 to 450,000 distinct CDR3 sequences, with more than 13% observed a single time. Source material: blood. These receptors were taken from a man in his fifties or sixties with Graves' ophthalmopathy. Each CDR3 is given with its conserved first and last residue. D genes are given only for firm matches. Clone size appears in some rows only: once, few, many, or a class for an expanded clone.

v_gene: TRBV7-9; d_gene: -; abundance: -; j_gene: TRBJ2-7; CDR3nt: TGTGCCAGCAGCTTAGCGGGGGCCAATTCCTACGAGCAGTACTTC; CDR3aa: CASSLAGANSYEQYF
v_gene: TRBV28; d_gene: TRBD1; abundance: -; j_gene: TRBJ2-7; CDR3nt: TGTGCCAGCAGTGGGACAGGGGGCTACACTAGCGGAGCCTGCGAGCAGTACTTC; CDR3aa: CASSGTGGYTSGACEQYF
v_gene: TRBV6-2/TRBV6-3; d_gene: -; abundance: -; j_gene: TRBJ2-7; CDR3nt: TGTGCCAGCGGATACTTTTCCTACGAGCAGTACTTC; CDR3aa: CASGYFSYEQYF
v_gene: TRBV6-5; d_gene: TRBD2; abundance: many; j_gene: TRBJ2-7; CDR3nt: TGTGCCAGCAGTTACTCCCCCTTAGCGGGAGGAACTTCCTACGAGCAGTACTTC; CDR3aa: CASSYSPLAGGTSYEQYF
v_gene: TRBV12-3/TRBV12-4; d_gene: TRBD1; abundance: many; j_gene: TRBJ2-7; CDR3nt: TGTGCCAGCAGTAGAGCAGGGGGCATCAGCGAGCAGTACTTC; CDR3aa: CASSRAGGISEQYF
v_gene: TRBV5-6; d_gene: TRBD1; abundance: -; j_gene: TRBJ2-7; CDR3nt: TGTGCCAGCAGTGGTAAATACAGGGGTGGGACGGTAGTCTCCTACGAGCAGTACTTC; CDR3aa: CASSGKYRGGTVVSYEQYF
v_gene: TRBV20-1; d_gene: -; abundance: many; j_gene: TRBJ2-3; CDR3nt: TGCAGTGCTAGAGTGCAGACTATCGGAGATACGCAGTATTTT; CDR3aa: CSARVQTIGDTQYF
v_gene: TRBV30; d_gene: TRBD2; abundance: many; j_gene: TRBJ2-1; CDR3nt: TGTGCCTGGAGGGACCCGGGACTAGCGACCCAGAGCTCCTACAATGAGCAGTTCTTC; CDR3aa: CAWRDPGLATQSSYNEQFF
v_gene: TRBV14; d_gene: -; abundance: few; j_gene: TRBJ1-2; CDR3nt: TGTGCCAGCAGCCAGGGAGTTGCCAGGGAGACCTATGGCTACACCTTC; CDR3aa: CASSQGVARETYGYTF
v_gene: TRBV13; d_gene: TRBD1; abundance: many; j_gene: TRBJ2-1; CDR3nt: TGTGCCAGCAGCTTATCGGGACAGGGCTTCTATGAGCAGTTCTTC; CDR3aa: CASSLSGQGFYEQFF
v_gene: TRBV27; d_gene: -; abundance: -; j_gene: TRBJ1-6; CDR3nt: TGTGCCAGCAGAACTTTCGCAGGGCTCTCTTATAATTCACCCCTCCACTTT; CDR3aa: CASRTFAGLSYNSPLHF
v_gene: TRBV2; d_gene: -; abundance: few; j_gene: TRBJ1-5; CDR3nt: TGTGCCAGCAGGAGGACGGTAAATCAGCCCCAGCATTTT; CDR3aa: CASRRTVNQPQHF
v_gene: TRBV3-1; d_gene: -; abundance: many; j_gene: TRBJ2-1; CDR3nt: TGTGCCAGCAGGAACTACAATGAGCAGTTCTTC; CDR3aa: CASRNYNEQFF
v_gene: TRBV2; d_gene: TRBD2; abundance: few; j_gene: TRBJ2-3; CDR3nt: TGTGCCAGCGGAAAAGAGACTAGCGGCCCGGGAGATACGCAGTATTTT; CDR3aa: CASGKETSGPGDTQYF
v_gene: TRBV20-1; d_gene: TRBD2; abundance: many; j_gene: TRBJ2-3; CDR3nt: TGCAGTGCTAGGGGACTAGCGGGATGGAGAGGGAGCACAGATACGCAGTATTTT; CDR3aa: CSARGLAGWRGSTDTQYF
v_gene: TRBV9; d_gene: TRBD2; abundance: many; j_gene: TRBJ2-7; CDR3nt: TGTGCCAGCAGCGTAGACCAGGGACTAGCTGGCTACGAGCAGTACTTC; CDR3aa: CASSVDQGLAGYEQYF
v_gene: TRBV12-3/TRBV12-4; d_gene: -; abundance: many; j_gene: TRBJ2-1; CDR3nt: TGTGCCAGCAGTTTAGATCTAGGGAATGAGCAGTTCTTC; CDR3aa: CASSLDLGNEQFF
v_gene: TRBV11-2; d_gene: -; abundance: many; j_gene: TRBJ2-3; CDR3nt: TGTGCCAGCAGCATAGGCAGCGGGCTACGCACAGATACGCAGTATTTT; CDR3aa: CASSIGSGLRTDTQYF
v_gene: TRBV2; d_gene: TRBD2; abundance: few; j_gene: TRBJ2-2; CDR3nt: TGTGCCAGCACCCCGGGACTAGCGGGAGGCACCGGGGAGCTGTTTTTT; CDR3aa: CASTPGLAGGTGELFF
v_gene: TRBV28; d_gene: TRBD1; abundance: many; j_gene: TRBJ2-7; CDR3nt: TGTGCCAGCAGCTCGTCCGGGACAGGGTCCTACGAGCAGTACTTC; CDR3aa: CASSSSGTGSYEQYF
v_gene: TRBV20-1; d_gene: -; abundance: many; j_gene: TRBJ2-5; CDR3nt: TGCAGTGCTAGCAGGGGGGCCGAGACCCAGTACTTC; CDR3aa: CSASRGAETQYF
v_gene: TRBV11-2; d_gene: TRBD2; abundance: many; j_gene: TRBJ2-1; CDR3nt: TGTGCCAGCAGCTTAGGAAGCGGGAGGGCTGTTATTAATGAGCAGTTCTTC; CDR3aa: CASSLGSGRAVINEQFF
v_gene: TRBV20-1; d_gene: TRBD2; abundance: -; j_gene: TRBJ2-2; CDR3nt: TGCAGTGCATCAGTAGCGGGAGCTGGGGCCGGGGAGCTGTTTTTT; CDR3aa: CSASVAGAGAGELFF
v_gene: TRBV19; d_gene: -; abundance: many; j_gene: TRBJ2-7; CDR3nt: TGTGCCAGTAGTCGGGACCTATCCTACGAGCAGTACTTC; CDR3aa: CASSRDLSYEQYF
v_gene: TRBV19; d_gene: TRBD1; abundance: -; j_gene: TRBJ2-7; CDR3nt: TGTGCCAGTAGTACCGGACAGGGGAATCGTTACGAGCAGTACTTC; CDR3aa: CASSTGQGNRYEQYF
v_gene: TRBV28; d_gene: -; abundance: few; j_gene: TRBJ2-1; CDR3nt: TGTGCCAGCAGTTTCTTCGGGGCACGAATTAGACAGCAGTTCTTC; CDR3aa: CASSFFGARIRQQFF
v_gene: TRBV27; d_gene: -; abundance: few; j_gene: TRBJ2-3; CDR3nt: TGTGCCAGCAGCCACACACCCCCCGGACACGCAAACACAGATACGCAGTATTTT; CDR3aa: CASSHTPPGHANTDTQYF
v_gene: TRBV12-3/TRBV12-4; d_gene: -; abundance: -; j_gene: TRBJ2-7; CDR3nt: TGTGCCAGCAGCTCCGGTGTGGGGGAGCAGTACTTC; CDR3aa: CASSSGVGEQYF
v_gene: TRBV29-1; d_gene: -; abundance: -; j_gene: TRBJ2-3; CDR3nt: TGCAGCGTTGTCCTAGGGGCAGATACGCAGTATTTT; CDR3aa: CSVVLGADTQYF
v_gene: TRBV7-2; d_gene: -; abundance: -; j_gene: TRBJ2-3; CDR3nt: TGTGCCAGCAGCTTAAATGCGCGTACAGGGTCCGCAGATACGCAGTATTTT; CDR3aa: CASSLNARTGSADTQYF
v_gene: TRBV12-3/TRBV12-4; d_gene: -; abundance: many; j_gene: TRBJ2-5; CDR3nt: TGTGCCAGTACTCGACAGGCAACCGCCAAGGTAGAGACCCAGTACTTC; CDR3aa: CASTRQATAKVETQYF
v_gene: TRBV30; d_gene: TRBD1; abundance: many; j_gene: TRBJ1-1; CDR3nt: TGTGCCTGGAGTCGGGGGACAGGGAGGACTGAAGCTTTCTTT; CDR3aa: CAWSRGTGRTEAFF
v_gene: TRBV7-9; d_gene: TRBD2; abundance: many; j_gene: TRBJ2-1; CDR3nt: TGTGCCAGCAGCCACGGACCCACTAGCGGGAGGGCCACTGAGCAGTTCTTC; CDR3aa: CASSHGPTSGRATEQFF
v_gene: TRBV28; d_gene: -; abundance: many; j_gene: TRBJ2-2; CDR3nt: TGTGCCAGCGAAGGGTCCAACACCGGGGAGCTGTTTTTT; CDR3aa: CASEGSNTGELFF
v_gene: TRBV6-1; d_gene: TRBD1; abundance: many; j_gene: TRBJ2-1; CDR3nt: TGTGCCAGCGGATACAGGGGCGGTATAGATGAGCAGTTCTTC; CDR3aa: CASGYRGGIDEQFF
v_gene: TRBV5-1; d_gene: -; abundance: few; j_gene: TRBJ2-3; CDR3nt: TGCGCCAGCAGCTTGGGGCGGGACGGCGATACGCAGTATTTT; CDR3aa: CASSLGRDGDTQYF
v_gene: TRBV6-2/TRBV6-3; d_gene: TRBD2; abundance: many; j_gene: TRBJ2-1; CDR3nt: TGTGCCAGCAGTTCGAAGACTAGCGGTCGTTTCAATGAGCAGTTCTTC; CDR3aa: CASSSKTSGRFNEQFF
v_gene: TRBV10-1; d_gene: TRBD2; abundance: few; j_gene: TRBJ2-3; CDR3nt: TGCGCCAGCAGTGGGGGGACTAGCGGTCTCGAAGATACGCAGTATTTT; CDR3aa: CASSGGTSGLEDTQYF
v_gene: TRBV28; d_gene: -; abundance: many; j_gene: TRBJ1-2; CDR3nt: TGTGCCAGCAGAGTTAGACAGCCATACTATGGCTACACCTTC; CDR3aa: CASRVRQPYYGYTF
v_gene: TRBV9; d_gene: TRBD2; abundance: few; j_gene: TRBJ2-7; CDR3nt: TGTGCCAGCAGCGCCCGGGACTACGCCGAGCAGTACTTC; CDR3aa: CASSARDYAEQYF
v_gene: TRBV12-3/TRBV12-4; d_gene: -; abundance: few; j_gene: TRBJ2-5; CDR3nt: TGTGCCAGCACCCGCGGCAGCCAAGAGACCCAGTACTTC; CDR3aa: CASTRGSQETQYF
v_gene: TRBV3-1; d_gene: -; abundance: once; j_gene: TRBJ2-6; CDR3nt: TGTGCCAGCAGCCCCACCCTTTTTAAAAGCTCTGGGGCCAACGTCCTGACTTTC; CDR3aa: CASSPTLFKSSGANVLTF
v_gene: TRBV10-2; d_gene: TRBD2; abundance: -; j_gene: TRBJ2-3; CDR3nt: TGCGCCGTTTATAGCGGGAGTGTGACAGATACGCAGTATTTT; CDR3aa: CAVYSGSVTDTQYF
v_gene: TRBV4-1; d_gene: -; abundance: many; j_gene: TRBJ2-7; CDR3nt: TGCGCCAGCAGCCCTGGGGACCGACCCTACGAGCAGTACTTC; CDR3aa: CASSPGDRPYEQYF
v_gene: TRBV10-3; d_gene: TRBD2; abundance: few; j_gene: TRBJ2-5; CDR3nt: TGTGCCATCAGGAGGACTAGCGGGGTGCAAGAGACCCAGTACTTC; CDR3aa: CAIRRTSGVQETQYF
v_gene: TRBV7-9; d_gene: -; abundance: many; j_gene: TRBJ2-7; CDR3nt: TGTGCCAGCAGTCCGGACAGTTACTCCTACGAGCAGTACTTC; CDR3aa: CASSPDSYSYEQYF
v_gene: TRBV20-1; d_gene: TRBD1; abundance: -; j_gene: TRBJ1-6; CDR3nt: TGCAGTGCCTTAGACAGGGCCACAGGGGGTTCACCCCTCCACTTT; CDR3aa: CSALDRATGGSPLHF
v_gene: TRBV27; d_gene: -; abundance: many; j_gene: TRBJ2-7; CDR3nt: TGTGCCAGCAGCTTAACTGGTGGTTACGAGCAGTACTTC; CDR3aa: CASSLTGGYEQYF
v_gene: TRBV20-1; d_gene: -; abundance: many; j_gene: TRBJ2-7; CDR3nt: TGCAGTGTAAGGGGCAACGAGCAGTACTTC; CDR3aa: CSVRGNEQYF
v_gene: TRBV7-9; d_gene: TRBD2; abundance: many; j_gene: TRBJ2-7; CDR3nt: TGTGCCAGCAGCTTAGGGACTAGCGGGGGGGAGCAGTACTTC; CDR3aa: CASSLGTSGGEQYF
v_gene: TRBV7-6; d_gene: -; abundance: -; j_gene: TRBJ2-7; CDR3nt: TGTGCCAGCAGCGCTAGTAGGGGGATACTTTCCTACGAGCAGTACTTC; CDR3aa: CASSASRGILSYEQYF
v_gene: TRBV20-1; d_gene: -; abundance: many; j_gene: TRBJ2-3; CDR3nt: TGCAGTGCTAGTGAGGGAACAGATACGCAGTATTTT; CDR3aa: CSASEGTDTQYF
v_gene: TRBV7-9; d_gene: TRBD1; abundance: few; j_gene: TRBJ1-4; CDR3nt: TGTGCCAGCAGCTTGGGACAGGGAGGACCTAATGAAAAACTGTTTTTT; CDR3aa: CASSLGQGGPNEKLFF
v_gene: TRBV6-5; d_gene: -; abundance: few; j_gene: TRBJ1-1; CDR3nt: TGTGCCAGCAACCACCGTGGCACTGAAGCTTTCTTT; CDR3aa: CASNHRGTEAFF
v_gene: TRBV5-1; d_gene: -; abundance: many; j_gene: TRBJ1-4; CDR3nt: TGCGCCAGCAGTTACGGACGTTACGATGAAAAACTGTTTTTT; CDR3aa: CASSYGRYDEKLFF